The entry below describes one T cell receptor beta chain. Its antigen is unknown. A lack of ophthalmopathy progression within 18 months defined stable Graves' hyperthyroidism. These patients, aged 18 to 65, had recently diagnosed hyperthyroidism lasting under 2 months. The investigators amplified TCR beta CDR3 regions from RNA transcripts. HTBI primers drove first-round RT-PCR of the TCR CDR3. TCRdb recomputed calls from the multiplex PCR reads with MiXCR, one row per CDR3 protein. The sample has about 350,000 distinct CDR3 sequences; approximately 19% are singletons. The record originates from a study of T cells in Graves' hyperthyroidism and ophthalmopathy. About the study: Blood was drawn when the patient was first diagnosed and still untreated.

Study-level results: Researchers found most expanded thyroid clonotypes above 0.001 in blood as well.

Trimming took 3 bases from V and 5 from J, leaving 8 bases between them. The CDR3 runs to 13 residues. The sequence was collected from a woman aged 18 to 35 with Graves' hyperthyroidism. This chain joins TRBV12-3 or TRBV12-4 and TRBJ1-5; D is unclear. The specimen was blood. The CDR3 sequence is CASSFVGYQPQHF. CDR3 DNA sequence: TGTGCCAGCAGTTTTGTGGGCTATCAGCCCCAGCATTTT.